Listed below are T cell receptor beta chains from one sample, sequenced in a study of shared T cell receptors in the human thymus. Only in-frame clones appear in the TCRdb table, and some are missing; sequencing was by immunoSEQ multiplex PCR. Of just under 550,000 clones listed, around 82% are singletons. The sample was also linked to a second study, of human thymus T cells.

Sample: thymocytes. The origin of the receptors is a boy under three years old with a congenital heart defect. CDR3s include the opening cysteine and the closing phenylalanine or tryptophan.

CDR3 length	V gene	J gene	CDR3 protein
17	TRBV15	TRBJ2-1	CATSRDRLGVSYNEQFF
14	TRBV25-1	TRBJ2-1	CASSVLSRAGEQFF
15	TRBV19	TRBJ1-1	CASRKAEGGETEAFF
16	TRBV28	TRBJ2-7	CASSWGTSGRVHEQYF
15	TRBV28	TRBJ1-5	CASRPPGGSNQPQHF
17	TRBV14	TRBJ2-1	CASSLPRGLAGVVEQFF
16	TRBV7-9	TRBJ1-4	CASSLTPRTGDEKLFF
12	TRBV12-5	TRBJ2-2	CASGSRGGELFF
12	TRBV27	TRBJ2-1	CASSPLGVEQFF
13	TRBV25-1	TRBJ2-2	CASFDRLGGELFF
18	TRBV27	TRBJ1-5	CASSAGQGNRALNQPQHF
13	TRBV21-1	TRBJ2-5	CASCGLEQETQYF
14	TRBV27	TRBJ2-7	CASLSGKISYEQYF
14	TRBV13	TRBJ1-2	CASSLNSQSYGYTF
14	TRBV28	TRBJ2-7	CASSLHGRNYEQYF
14	TRBV27	TRBJ2-7	CASSQGFTGGEQYF
19	TRBV28	TRBJ2-1	CASSLGLAGTASSYNEQFF
13	TRBV5-6	TRBJ2-7	CASSPDKTYEQYF
16	TRBV12-5	TRBJ1-1	CASGLVSDRVATEAFF
17	TRBV19	TRBJ1-5	CASSPRTGAYSNQPQHF
19	TRBV14	TRBJ2-7	CASSPDTSAGLAGGYEQYF
15	TRBV5-6	TRBJ2-3	CASSLRGRAWDTQYF
14	TRBV4-3	TRBJ2-5	CASSQDRGPETQYF
17	TRBV7-2	TRBJ2-5	CASSLGGTSGDQETQYF
15	TRBV4-2	TRBJ2-7	CASSHQPAGGYEQYF
15	TRBV5-1	TRBJ2-1	CASSLWAGISNEQFF
14	TRBV6-1	TRBJ2-5	CATYRHRGWETQYF
13	TRBV10-3	TRBJ2-7	CAISESTGTEQYF
11	TRBV20-1	TRBJ1-1	CSARTGDEAFF
12	TRBV4-2	TRBJ2-3	CASCRAGDTQYF
11	TRBV11-3	TRBJ2-3	CASSLTDTQYF
12	TRBV5-4	TRBJ2-7	CASSRGHTEQYF
16	TRBV7-2	TRBJ2-2	CASSLRGDSNTGELFF
17	TRBV30	TRBJ1-5	CAWSFHRRQGSNQPQHF
17	TRBV30	TRBJ2-1	CACPPPGLAEGDNEQFF
17	TRBV25-1	TRBJ2-7	CASTVPAGLAGAGEQYF
15	TRBV6-1	TRBJ1-4	CASSADLSTNEKLFF
14	TRBV10-1	TRBJ2-7	CASSESVAAYEQYF
14	TRBV25-1	TRBJ2-1	CASTLAGESNEQFF
19	TRBV11-2	TRBJ2-6	CASSYAPRDRGSGANVLTF
16	TRBV6-5	TRBJ1-3	CASSSSSGTTGNTIYF
11	TRBV18	TRBJ2-7	CATRESYEQYF
14	TRBV9	TRBJ2-7	CASSAGRGLGEQYF
14	TRBV7-8	TRBJ1-2	CASSLVRHRGGYTF
14	TRBV4-2	TRBJ2-2	CASSQFRESGELFF
18	TRBV5-8	TRBJ2-1	CASSLREGDSLIHNEQFF
16	TRBV4-2	TRBJ2-2	CASSQAGGPWTGELFF
12	TRBV9	TRBJ2-7	CASSPTKGEQYF
13	TRBV27	TRBJ2-1	CASSLEAAPEQFF
12	TRBV14	TRBJ2-7	CASSPGHYEQYF
13	TRBV7-9	TRBJ1-2	CASSSDSRGGYTF
16	TRBV5-1	TRBJ2-3	CAVGGLAVPGPDTQYF